The 8 T cell receptor beta chains given below trace back to one sample, sequenced in a study of T cell repertoires in cytomegalovirus infection. TCRdb recomputed calls from the reads with MiXCR, one row per CDR3 protein. The sample has approximately 750,000 distinct CDR3 sequences; roughly 36% are singletons. The sample comprised PBMCs. The receptors come from a human donor in good health (CMV status not recorded). Some clones in this sample may be carry-over from other donors' samples.

This clonotype was seen just once. The V gene is TRBV7-6, the J gene TRBJ2-4, with 12 bases lining up with TRBD1. This CDR3 is built from 13 residues. Trimming at V came to 5 bases and at J to 15 bases, leaving 8 bases not matched to a gene. Germline values: CDR1 SGHVS, CDR2 FNYEAQ. The CDR3 is CASSNRDRGPVYF. The CDR3 DNA reads TGTGCCAGCAGCAACCGGGACAGGGGGCCCGTGTACTTC.

This clonotype was seen more than once but under ten times. This sequence joins TRBV29-1 and TRBJ2-7; D may be TRBD1 (6 bases). Germline V lookup: CDR1 SQVTM, CDR2 ANQGSEA. V lost 6 bases and J lost 2, with 14 bases in between. There are 13 residues in the CDR3. The CDR3 is CSVKTGPPYEQYF. CDR3 DNA: TGCAGCGTGAAGACAGGCCCCCCCTACGAGCAGTACTTC.

The genes are TRBV28 and TRBJ1-1, with D tentatively TRBD1 (6 bases). The CDR3 extends over 14 amino acids. CDR1 and CDR2 from the germline V gene are MDHEN and SYDVKM. Trimming stripped 5 bases from V and 3 bases from J, with 13 bases between. The DNA for the CDR3 is TGTGCCAGCAGTCCAGGGGACCGGGACACTGAAGCTTTCTTT. As protein: CASSPGDRDTEAFF.

Only a few counts were recorded for this clonotype. This sequence joins TRBV6-5 and TRBJ2-4; 14 nucleotides match TRBD2. CDR1 and CDR2 (germline): MNHEY, SVGAGI. The CDR3 loop spans 17 amino acids. The ends lost 2 bases at V and 7 bases at J; junction bases unmatched: 7. CDR3 residues: CASSYGGGLAGENIQYF. DNA of the CDR3: TGTGCCAGCAGTTACGGGGGGGGACTAGCGGGAGAGAACATTCAGTACTTC.

This clonotype was seen more than once but under ten times. The CDR3 here is CASSLKLDYEQYF. The CDR3, as DNA: TGTGCCAGCAGCTTAAAACTAGACTACGAGCAGTACTTC. This rearrangement joins TRBV7-8 to TRBJ2-7, with D possibly TRBD2 on 5 matching bases. Trimming removed 2 bases from V and 3 bases from J, with 8 bases in between. The CDR3 runs to 13 residues. Germline CDR1 and CDR2: SGHVS and FQNEAQ.

This clonotype was counted ten times or more. The chain is built from TRBV7-6 and TRBJ1-6, with D perhaps matching TRBD1 (5 bases). The CDR3 extends over 13 amino acids. The V gene's germline CDR1 is SGHVS and CDR2 FNYEAQ. V lost 5 bases and J 7 bases, leaving 9 bases between the germline ends. CDR3 region: CASSRQKNSPLHF. CDR3 DNA sequence: TGTGCCAGCAGCCGACAGAAAAATTCACCCCTCCACTTT.

This clonotype was observed a few times. V is TRBV5-1 and J is TRBJ2-2; D is unresolved. This CDR3 contains 15 residues. Per the germline V gene, CDR1 is SGHRS and CDR2 is YFSETQ. The germline V and J ends were trimmed by 1 base and 2 bases, with 9 bases remaining between them. CDR3 sequence reads: CASSLFTANTGELFF. The CDR3 coding sequence is TGCGCCAGCAGCTTGTTTACAGCCAACACCGGGGAGCTGTTTTTT. Based on the CDR3 plus reference TRBV5-1 and TRBJ2-2, the full variable domain is KAGVTQTPRYLIKTRGQQVTLSCSPISGHRSVSWYQQTPGQGLQFLFEYFSETQRNKGNFPGRFSGRQFSNSRSEMNVSTLELGDSALYLCASSLFTANTGELFFGEGSRLTVL.

The rearrangement links TRBV5-5 to TRBJ2-1; no definite D call. Trimming shortened V by 0 bases and J by 6 bases, and 13 bases separated the two germline ends. The germline V gene has CDR1 SGHKS and CDR2 YYEKEE (reference sequence). The CDR3 sequence is 15 residues long. Here the CDR3 DNA reads TGTGCCAGCAGCTTGGAAAGTTGGTTGCCCAATGAGCAGTTCTTC. Amino acid sequence: CASSLESWLPNEQFF.